Below, 6 T cell receptor beta chains from the same sample are listed, as sequenced in a study of cytomegalovirus exposure and HLA in healthy donors. PCR was performed using 60 Vbeta and 13 Jbeta primers. Profiled with immunoSEQ multiplex PCR; TCRdb holds only in-frame clones, not every one. The listing contains over 150,000 clones. The sample comprised PBMCs. The receptors shown here come from a boy younger than 18 in good health and CMV-seronegative.

The chain has TRBV5-1 and TRBJ2-2; tentative D call: TRBD2 (5 bases). Germline V gene sequence: CDR1 SGHRS, CDR2 YFSETQ. Trimming took 9 bases from V and 4 from J, leaving 10 bases between them. The CDR3 consists of 12 residues. CDR3 amino acids: CATRGGTGELFF. The CDR3, as DNA: TGCGCCACCCGGGGTGGCACCGGGGAGCTGTTTTTT.

The rearrangement joins TRBV7-6 to TRBJ1-1; 7 nucleotides align to TRBD1. Germline loops: CDR1 SGHVS, CDR2 FNYEAQ. V shed 5 bases and J 6 bases; nucleotides not matched to a gene: 9. CDR3 length: 14 amino acids. The CDR3 nucleotides are TGTGCCAGCAGCGCAGGAGGACAGGTTTCTGAAGCTTTCTTT. This translates into CASSAGGQVSEAFF.

Comment on this clone: Other nucleotide sequences from this sample produce the same CDR3. This sequence joins TRBV7-8 and TRBJ2-7; perhaps TRBD1 as D (6 bases). This CDR3 region has 14 residues. Trimming removed 1 base from V and 2 bases from J, with 9 bases in between. Germline V lookup: CDR1 SGHVS, CDR2 FQNEAQ. This CDR3 is CASSLGGGPYEQYF. CDR3 in DNA: TGTGCCAGCAGCTTAGGAGGGGGACCCTACGAGCAGTACTTC.

The chain has TRBV4-3 and TRBJ1-5; TRBD1 matches at 7 bases. V dropped 4 bases and J dropped 2; count of bases not matched to a gene: 8. CDR3 size: 16 residues. Germline V gene lookup returns CDR1 LGHNA and CDR2 YSLEER. CDR3 nucleotides: TGCGCCAGCAGCCCCAATACAGGGGTCGGCAATCAGCCCCAGCATTTT. This sequence encodes CASSPNTGVGNQPQHF.

This rearrangement joins TRBV7-8 to TRBJ1-4; TRBD1 aligns across 12 bases. CDR1 and CDR2 from the germline V gene are SGHVS and FQNEAQ. The CDR3 runs to 16 residues. V lost 5 bases, J lost 7 bases, and 8 bases stayed unmatched. CDR3 nucleotide sequence: TGTGCCAGCAGCGCAAGAACGGGACAGGGGGCTGAAAAACTGTTTTTT. Its protein product is CASSARTGQGAEKLFF.

The chain is built from TRBV10-3 and TRBJ2-3; 8 bases agree with TRBD1. CDR3 length: 17 amino acids. The germline V gene has CDR1 ENHRY and CDR2 SYGVKD. J lost 2 bases, V lost 0 bases, and 7 bases had no gene match. The CDR3 region has the DNA TGTGCCATCAGTGAGTCGGAGGGACAGGTGTACACAGATACGCAGTATTTT. Its protein is CAISESEGQVYTDTQYF.